The present T cell receptor beta chain was sequenced within a study of CD8+ T cells in alopecia areata. Study overall: Patients in the study were on tofacitinib for 6 to 18 months, then off it for 6 months.

The treatment was: oral pan-JAK inhibitor, 5-10 mg twice daily. Lesional scalp tissue (obtained by punch biopsy) and peripheral blood were collected from alopecia areata patients. cDNA serving as the sequencing template came from extracted, reverse transcribed RNA. Assay: immunoSEQ multiplex PCR; the TCRdb copy retains only in-frame clones and omits some. The table includes roughly 190,000 clones, 60% detected once. The CDR3 sequence is 17 residues long. Germline assignment: CDR1 SGHAT and CDR2 FQNNGV. Trimming took off 5 bases at V and 0 bases at J, with 19 bases between the two ends. This specimen was CD4+ T cells sorted from blood, taken at week 24, from a patient treated with tofacitinib. The sequence came from a human donor with alopecia areata. The rearrangement uses TRBV11-2 and TRBJ2-5, with D maybe TRBD1 (6 bases). The CDR3 region is CASSHGGTSLYQETQYF. The DNA for the CDR3 is TGTGCCAGCAGCCATGGTGGGACAAGCCTGTACCAAGAGACCCAGTACTTC.